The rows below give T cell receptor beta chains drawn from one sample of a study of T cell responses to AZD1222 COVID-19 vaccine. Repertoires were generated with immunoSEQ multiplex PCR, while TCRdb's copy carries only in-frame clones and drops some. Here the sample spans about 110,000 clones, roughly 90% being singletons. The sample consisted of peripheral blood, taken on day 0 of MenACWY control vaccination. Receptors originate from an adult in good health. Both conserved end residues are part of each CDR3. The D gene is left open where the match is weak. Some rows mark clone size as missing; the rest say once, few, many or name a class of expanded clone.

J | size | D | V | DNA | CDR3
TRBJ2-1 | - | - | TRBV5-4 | TGTGCCAGCAGCTTTGGGGTAGGGGGATACAATGAGCAGTTCTTC | CASSFGVGGYNEQFF
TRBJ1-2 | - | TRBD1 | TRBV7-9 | TGTGCCAGCAGCTTAGGGCTGGCAGGGGGAGGCTACACCTTC | CASSLGLAGGGYTF
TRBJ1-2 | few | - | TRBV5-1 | TGCGCCAGCAGCTTGGATGACGGGCTAACAGACTATGGCTACACCTTC | CASSLDDGLTDYGYTF
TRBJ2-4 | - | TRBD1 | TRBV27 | TGTGCCAGCAGTTCCGGACAGGGGGCTTACATTCAGTACTTC | CASSSGQGAYIQYF
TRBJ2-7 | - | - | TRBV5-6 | TGTGCCAGCAGCTTGGGGGCCTACGAGCAGTACTTC | CASSLGAYEQYF
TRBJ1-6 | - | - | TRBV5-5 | TGTGCCAGCAGCCTCCAGACAGGCCTCGGAAATTCACCCCTCCACTTT | CASSLQTGLGNSPLHF
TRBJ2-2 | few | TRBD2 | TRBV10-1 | TGCGCCAGCAGTGAGTTCGCTAGCGGAGCGAACACCGGGGAGCTGTTTTTT | CASSEFASGANTGELFF
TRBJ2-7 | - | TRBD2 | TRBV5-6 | TGTGCCAGCAGCTTGGGGGAGGGTCGACGGTACTTC | CASSLGEGRRYF
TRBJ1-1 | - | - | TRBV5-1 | TGCGCCAGCAGCTTTGGGGGGAACACTGAAGCTTTCTTT | CASSFGGNTEAFF
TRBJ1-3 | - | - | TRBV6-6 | TGTGCCAGCAGTTTCCGGTTCTCTGGAAACACCATATATTTT | CASSFRFSGNTIYF
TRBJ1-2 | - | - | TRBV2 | TGTGCCAGCAGTGTAGACAGATTCTATGGCTACACCTTC | CASSVDRFYGYTF
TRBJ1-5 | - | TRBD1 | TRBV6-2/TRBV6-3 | TGTGCCAGCAGTTACTTCCGGACAGGGTATAATAGCAATCAGCCCCAGCATTTT | CASSYFRTGYNSNQPQHF
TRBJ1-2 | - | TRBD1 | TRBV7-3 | TGTGCCAGCAGCTCACAGTATGGGGACAGGGGTGATGGCTACACCTTC | CASSSQYGDRGDGYTF
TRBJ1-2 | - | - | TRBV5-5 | TGTGCCAGCAGCTTGTTGAGGGCGGCCGCTAACTATGGCTACACCTTC | CASSLLRAAANYGYTF
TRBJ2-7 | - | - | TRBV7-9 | TGTGCCAGCAGCTTAGAACAGTTGGCGCACGAGCAGTACTTC | CASSLEQLAHEQYF
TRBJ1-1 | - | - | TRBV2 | TGTGCCAGCTGTCTCGACGGAGGGACTGAAGCTTTCTTT | CASCLDGGTEAFF
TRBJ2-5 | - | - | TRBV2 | TGTGCCAGCAGTGCGGGGCCTATCACCCAGGAGACCCAGTACTTC | CASSAGPITQETQYF
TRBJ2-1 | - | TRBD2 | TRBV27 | TGTGCCAGCAGTCTCACTAGCGGGAGTTTCAATGAGCAGTTCTTC | CASSLTSGSFNEQFF
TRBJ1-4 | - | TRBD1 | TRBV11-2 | TGTGCCAGCAGCCTAGGACAGGGCAGGGAAAAACTGTTTTTT | CASSLGQGREKLFF
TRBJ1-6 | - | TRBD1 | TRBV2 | TGTGCCAGCAGTGATGGGCAGGGGGTGTATTCACCCCTCCACTTT | CASSDGQGVYSPLHF
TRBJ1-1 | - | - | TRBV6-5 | TGTGCCAGCAGTTATCGCACAAACACTGAAGCTTTCTTT | CASSYRTNTEAFF
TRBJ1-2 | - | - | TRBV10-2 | TGCGCCAGCAGTGCTGGCGGCGGGGACTATGGCTACACCTTC | CASSAGGGDYGYTF
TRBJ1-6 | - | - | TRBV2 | TGTGCCAGCATCCTTGGGCGGGGGCGCGGTTCACCCCTCCACTTT | CASILGRGRGSPLHF
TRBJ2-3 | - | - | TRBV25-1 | TGTGCCAGCAGCCTGACTAGCACAGATACGCAGTATTTT | CASSLTSTDTQYF
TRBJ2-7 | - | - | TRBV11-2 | TGTGCCAGCAGCATGGCCTACGAGCAGTACTTC | CASSMAYEQYF
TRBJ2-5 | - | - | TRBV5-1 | TGCGCCAGCAGCTTGCTGGGGGTTGTTGAAGAGACCCAGTACTTC | CASSLLGVVEETQYF
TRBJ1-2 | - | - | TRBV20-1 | TGCAGTGCTAGAGAAAGGAATGGCTACACCTTC | CSARERNGYTF
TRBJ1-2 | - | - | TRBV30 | TGTGCCTGGAGTGTATGGGGGTTGGACGGCTACACCTTC | CAWSVWGLDGYTF
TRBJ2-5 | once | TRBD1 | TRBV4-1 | TGCGCCAGCAGCCAGGTTCGCCCGGGACAGGGAGGAGGGGAGACCCAGTACTTC | CASSQVRPGQGGGETQYF
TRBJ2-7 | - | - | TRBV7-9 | TGTGCCAGCAGCCCCCGGGTGATGGACGAGCAGTACTTC | CASSPRVMDEQYF
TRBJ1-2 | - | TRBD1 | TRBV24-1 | TGTGCCACCAGTGACCCGACAGGGGCGGGCTATGGCTACACCTTC | CATSDPTGAGYGYTF
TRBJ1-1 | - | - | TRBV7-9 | TGTGCCAGCAGCTTAGCGGAGAACACTGAAGCTTTCTTT | CASSLAENTEAFF
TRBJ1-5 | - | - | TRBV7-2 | TGTGCCAGCAGCTACTCCGGAATGTGGGGCGCTGGCAATCAGCCCCAGCATTTT | CASSYSGMWGAGNQPQHF
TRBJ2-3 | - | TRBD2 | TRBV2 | TGTGCCAGCAGTCGGGACTACCGCACAGATACGCAGTATTTT | CASSRDYRTDTQYF
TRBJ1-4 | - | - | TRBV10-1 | TGCGCCAGCAGTGTTGGGAGTGCAACTAATGAAAAACTGTTTTTT | CASSVGSATNEKLFF
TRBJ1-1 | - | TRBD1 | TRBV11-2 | TGTGCCAGCAGCTTCCCAGGGGGCTCGAAAACTGAAGCTTTCTTT | CASSFPGGSKTEAFF
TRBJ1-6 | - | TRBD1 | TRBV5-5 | TGTGCCAGCAGCCGACAGGGGAGTTTTAATTCACCCCTCCACTTT | CASSRQGSFNSPLHF
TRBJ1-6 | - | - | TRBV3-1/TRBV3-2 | TGTGCCAGCAGCCAGAATAATTCACCCCTCCACTTT | CASSQNNSPLHF
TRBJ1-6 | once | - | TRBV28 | TGTGCCAGCAGTTTAGGGACACCTCCAGATAATTCACCCCTCCACTTT | CASSLGTPPDNSPLHF
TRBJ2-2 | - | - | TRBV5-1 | TGCGCCAGCAGCGTGACAGGGAACACCGGGGAGCTGTTTTTT | CASSVTGNTGELFF
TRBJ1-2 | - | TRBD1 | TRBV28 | TGTGCCAGCAGTGTTCCGGGACAGGAGCTTTATGGCTACACCTTC | CASSVPGQELYGYTF
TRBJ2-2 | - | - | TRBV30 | TGTGCCTGGAGTGTCAACACCGGGGAGCTGTTTTTT | CAWSVNTGELFF
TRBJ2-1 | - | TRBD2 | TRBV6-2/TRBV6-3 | TGTGCCAGCAGTTACCTAGCGGGGGGGCCCAATGAGCAGTTCTTC | CASSYLAGGPNEQFF
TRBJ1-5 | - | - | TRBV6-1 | TGTGCCAGCAGTGAATTCCTCGCCAGGGAGCGGCAGCCCCAGCATTTT | CASSEFLARERQPQHF
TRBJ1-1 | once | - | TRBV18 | TGTGCCAGCTCACTTGGCACAGGCCTAAATTCGGAGAACACTGAAGCTTTCTTT | CASSLGTGLNSENTEAFF
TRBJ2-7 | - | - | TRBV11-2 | TGTGCCAGCAGGGGGCAGTACGAGCAGTACTTC | CASRGQYEQYF
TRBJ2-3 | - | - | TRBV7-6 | TGTGCCAGCAGCTCTGCCCCGGGGGACACAGATACGCAGTATTTT | CASSSAPGDTDTQYF
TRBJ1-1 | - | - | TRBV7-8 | TGTGCCAGCAGCTTAGCTAGGGGTCAGTTCACTGAAGCTTTCTTT | CASSLARGQFTEAFF
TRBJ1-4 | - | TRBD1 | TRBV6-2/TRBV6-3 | TGTGCCAGCAGCCGGGACAGAACGGAAAAACTGTTTTTT | CASSRDRTEKLFF
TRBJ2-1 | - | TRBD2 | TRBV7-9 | TGTGCCAGCAGCTCCCAACTAGCGGACCCCTCCTACAATGAGCAGTTCTTC | CASSSQLADPSYNEQFF
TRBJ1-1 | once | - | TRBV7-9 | TGTGCCAGCAGCGTTAACCGGATGAACACTGAAGCTTTCTTT | CASSVNRMNTEAFF
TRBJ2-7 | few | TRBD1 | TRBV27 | TGTGCCAGCAGTGGGGGGACAGGGGGCTACGAGCAGTACTTC | CASSGGTGGYEQYF
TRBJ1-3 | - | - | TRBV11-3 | TGTGCCAGCAGCTTAGGTGGCGGGGCCTCTGGAAACACCATATATTTT | CASSLGGGASGNTIYF
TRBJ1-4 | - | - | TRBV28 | TGTGCCAGCAGGTTGGGTGGTGAAAAACTGTTTTTT | CASRLGGEKLFF
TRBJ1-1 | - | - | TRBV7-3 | TGTGCCAGCAGCTTTACGGGGCGGAACACTGAAGCTTTCTTT | CASSFTGRNTEAFF